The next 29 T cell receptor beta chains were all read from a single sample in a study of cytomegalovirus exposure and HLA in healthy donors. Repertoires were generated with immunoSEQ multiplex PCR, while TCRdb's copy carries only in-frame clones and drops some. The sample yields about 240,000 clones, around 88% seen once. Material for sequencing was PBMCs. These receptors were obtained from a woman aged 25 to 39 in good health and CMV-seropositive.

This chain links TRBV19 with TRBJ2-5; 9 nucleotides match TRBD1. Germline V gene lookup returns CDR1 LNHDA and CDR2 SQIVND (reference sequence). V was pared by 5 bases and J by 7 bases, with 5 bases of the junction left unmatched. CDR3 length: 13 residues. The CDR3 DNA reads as TGTGCCAGTAGTTTCCCGGGACAGGGGACCCAGTACTTC. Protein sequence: CASSFPGQGTQYF. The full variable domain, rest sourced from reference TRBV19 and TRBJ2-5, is DGGITQSPKYLFRKEGQNVTLSCEQNLNHDAMYWYRQDPGQGLRLIYYSQIVNDFQKGDIAEGYSVSREKKESFPLTVTSAQKNPTAFYLCASSFPGQGTQYFGPGTRLLVL.

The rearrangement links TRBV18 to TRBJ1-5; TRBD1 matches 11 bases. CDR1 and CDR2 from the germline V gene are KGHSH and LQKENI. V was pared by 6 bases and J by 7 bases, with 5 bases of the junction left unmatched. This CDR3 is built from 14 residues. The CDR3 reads CASSEDRGRQPQHF. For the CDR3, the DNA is TGTGCCAGCTCCGAGGACAGGGGGCGACAGCCCCAGCATTTT. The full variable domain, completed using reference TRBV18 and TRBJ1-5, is NAGVMQNPRHLVRRRGQEARLRCSPMKGHSHVYWYRQLPEEGLKFMVYLQKENIIDESGMPKERFSAEFPKEGPSILRIQQVVRGDSAAYFCASSEDRGRQPQHFGDGTRLSIL.

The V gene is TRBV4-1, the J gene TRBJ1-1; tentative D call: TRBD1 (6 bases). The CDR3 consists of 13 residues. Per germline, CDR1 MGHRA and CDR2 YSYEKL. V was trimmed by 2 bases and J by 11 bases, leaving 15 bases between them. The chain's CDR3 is CASSQPLDRGAFF. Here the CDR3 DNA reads TGCGCCAGCAGCCAACCCCTGGACAGAGGCGCTTTCTTT.

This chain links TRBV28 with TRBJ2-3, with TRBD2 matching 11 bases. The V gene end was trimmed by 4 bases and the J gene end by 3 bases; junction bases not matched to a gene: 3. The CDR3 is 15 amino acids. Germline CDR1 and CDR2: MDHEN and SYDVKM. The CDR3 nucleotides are TGTGCCAGCAGTTCAACTAGCGGGAGTACAGATACGCAGTATTTT. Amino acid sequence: CASSSTSGSTDTQYF. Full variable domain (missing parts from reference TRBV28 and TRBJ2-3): DVKVTQSSRYLVKRTGEKVFLECVQDMDHENMFWYRQDPGLGLRLIYFSYDVKMKEKGDIPEGYSVSREKKERFSLILESASTNQTSMYLCASSSTSGSTDTQYFGPGTRLTVL.

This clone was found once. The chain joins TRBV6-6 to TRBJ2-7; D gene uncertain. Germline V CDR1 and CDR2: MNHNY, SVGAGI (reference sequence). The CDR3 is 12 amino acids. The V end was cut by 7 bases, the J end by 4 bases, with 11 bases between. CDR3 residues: CASTNDRYEQYF. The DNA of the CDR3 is TGTGCCAGCACCAACGATCGGTACGAGCAGTACTTC.

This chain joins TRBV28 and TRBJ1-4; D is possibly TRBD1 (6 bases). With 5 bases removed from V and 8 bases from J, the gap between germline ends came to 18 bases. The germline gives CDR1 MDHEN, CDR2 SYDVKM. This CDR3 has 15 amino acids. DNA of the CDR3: TGTGCCAGCAGTACCCCACCATTCGACAGGGAAAAACTGTTTTTT. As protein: CASSTPPFDREKLFF.

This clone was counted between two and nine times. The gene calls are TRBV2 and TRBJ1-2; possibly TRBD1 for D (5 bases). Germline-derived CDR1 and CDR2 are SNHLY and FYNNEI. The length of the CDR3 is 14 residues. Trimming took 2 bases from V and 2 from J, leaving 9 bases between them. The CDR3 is CASSESRGNYGYTF. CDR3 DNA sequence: TGTGCCAGCAGTGAAAGTAGGGGAAACTATGGCTACACCTTC.

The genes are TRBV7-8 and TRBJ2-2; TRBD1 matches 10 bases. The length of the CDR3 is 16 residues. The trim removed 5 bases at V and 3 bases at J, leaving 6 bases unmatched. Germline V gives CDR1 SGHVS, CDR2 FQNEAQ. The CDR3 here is CASSIDRGRDTGELFF. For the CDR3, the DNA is TGTGCCAGCAGCATAGACAGGGGGCGAGACACCGGGGAGCTGTTTTTT.

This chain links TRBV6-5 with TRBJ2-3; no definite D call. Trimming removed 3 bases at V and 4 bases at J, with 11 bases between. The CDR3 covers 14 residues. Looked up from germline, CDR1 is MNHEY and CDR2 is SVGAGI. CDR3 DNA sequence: TGTGCCAGCAGTTATCTGTCCTCCTCAGATACGCAGTATTTT. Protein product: CASSYLSSSDTQYF.

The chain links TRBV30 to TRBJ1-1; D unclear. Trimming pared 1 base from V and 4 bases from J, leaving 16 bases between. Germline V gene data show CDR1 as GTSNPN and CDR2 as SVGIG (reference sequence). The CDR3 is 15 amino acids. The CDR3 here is CAWSDFSSLGTEAFF. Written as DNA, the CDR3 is TGTGCCTGGAGTGACTTTAGCTCCTTGGGCACTGAAGCTTTCTTT.

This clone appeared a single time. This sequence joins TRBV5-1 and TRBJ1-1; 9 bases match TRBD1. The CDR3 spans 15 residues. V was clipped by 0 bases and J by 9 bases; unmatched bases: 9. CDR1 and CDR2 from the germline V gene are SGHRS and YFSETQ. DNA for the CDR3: TGCGCCAGCAGCTTGGTGGGACAGGGAGGGTATCAAGCTTTCTTT. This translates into CASSLVGQGGYQAFF.

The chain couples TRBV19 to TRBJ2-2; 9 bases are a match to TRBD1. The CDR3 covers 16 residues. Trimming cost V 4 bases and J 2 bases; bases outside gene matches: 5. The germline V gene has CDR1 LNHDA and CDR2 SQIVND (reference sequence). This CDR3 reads CASSSRDRVNTGELFF. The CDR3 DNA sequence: TGTGCCAGTAGTAGCAGGGACAGGGTAAACACCGGGGAGCTGTTTTTT.

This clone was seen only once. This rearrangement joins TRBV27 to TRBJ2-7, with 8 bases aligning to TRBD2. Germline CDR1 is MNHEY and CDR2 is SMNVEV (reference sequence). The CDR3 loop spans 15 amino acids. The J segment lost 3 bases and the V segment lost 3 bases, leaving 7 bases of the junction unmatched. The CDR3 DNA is TGTGCCAGCAGTTTCCGGGGACTAGGAATCTACGAGCAGTACTTC. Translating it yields CASSFRGLGIYEQYF.

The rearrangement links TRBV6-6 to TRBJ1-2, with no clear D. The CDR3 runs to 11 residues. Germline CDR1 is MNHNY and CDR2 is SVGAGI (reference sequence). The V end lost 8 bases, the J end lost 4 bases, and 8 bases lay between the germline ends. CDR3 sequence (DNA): TGTGCCAGCGGGAGGAGCTATGGCTACACCTTC. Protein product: CASGRSYGYTF.

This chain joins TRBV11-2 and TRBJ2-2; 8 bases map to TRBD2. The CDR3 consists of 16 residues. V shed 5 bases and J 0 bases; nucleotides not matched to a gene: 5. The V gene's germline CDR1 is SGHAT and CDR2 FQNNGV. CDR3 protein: CASSLGAGANTGELFF. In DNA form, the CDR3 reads TGTGCCAGCAGCCTTGGAGCGGGGGCGAACACCGGGGAGCTGTTTTTT. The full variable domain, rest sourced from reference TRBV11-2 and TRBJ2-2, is EAGVAQSPRYKIIEKRQSVAFWCNPISGHATLYWYQQILGQGPKLLIQFQNNGVVDDSQLPKDRFSAERLKGVDSTLKIQPAKLEDSAVYLCASSLGAGANTGELFFGEGSRLTVL.

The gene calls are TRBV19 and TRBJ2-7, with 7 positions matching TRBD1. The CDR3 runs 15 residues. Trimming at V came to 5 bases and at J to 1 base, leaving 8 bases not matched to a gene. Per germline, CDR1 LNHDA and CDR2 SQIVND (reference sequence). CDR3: CASSQLPDRSYEQYF. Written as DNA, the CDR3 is TGTGCCAGTAGTCAACTCCCGGACAGGTCCTACGAGCAGTACTTC.

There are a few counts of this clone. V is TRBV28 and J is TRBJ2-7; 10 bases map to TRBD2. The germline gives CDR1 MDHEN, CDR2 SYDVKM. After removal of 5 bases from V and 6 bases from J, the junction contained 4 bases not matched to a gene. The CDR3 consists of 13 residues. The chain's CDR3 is CASSLAGAGEQYF. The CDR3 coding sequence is TGTGCCAGCAGTCTAGCGGGAGCCGGCGAGCAGTACTTC.

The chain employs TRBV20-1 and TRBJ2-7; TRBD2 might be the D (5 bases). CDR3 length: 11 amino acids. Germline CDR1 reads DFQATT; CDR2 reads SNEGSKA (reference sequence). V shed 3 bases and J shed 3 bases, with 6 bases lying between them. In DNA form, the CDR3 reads TGCAGTGCTAGGGAGGTCTACGAGCAGTACTTC. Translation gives CSAREVYEQYF.

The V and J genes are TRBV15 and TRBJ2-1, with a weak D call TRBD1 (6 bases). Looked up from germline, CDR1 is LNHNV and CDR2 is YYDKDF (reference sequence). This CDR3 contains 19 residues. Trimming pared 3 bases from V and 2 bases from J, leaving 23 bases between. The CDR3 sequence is CATSSPLPTGSRTYNEQFF. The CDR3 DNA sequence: TGTGCCACCAGCAGTCCTCTCCCCACAGGGTCGAGGACCTACAATGAGCAGTTCTTC. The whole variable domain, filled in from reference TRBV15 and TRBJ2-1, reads DAMVIQNPRYQVTQFGKPVTLSCSQTLNHNVMYWYQQKSSQAPKLLFHYYDKDFNNEADTPDNFQSRRPNTSFCFLDIRSPGLGDTAMYLCATSSPLPTGSRTYNEQFFGPGTRLTVL.

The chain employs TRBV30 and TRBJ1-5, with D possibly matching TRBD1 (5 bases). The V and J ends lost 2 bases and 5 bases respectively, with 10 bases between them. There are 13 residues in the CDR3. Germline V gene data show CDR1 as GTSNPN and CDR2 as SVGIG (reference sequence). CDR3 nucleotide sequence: TGTGCCTGGAGTAACGGCAGGGATCAGCCCCAGCATTTT. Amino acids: CAWSNGRDQPQHF.

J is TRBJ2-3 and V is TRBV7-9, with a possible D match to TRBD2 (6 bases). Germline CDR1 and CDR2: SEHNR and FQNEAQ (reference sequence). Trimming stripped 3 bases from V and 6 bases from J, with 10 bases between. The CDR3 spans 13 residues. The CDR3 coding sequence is TGTGCCAGCAGCTTTCTAGCGCTTGATACGCAGTATTTT. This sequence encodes CASSFLALDTQYF.

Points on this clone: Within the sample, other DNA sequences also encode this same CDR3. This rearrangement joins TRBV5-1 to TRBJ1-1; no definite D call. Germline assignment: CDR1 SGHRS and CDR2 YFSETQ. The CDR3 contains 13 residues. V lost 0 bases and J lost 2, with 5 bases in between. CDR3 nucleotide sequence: TGCGCCAGCAGCTTGGTCAGTAACACTGAAGCTTTCTTT. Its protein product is CASSLVSNTEAFF.

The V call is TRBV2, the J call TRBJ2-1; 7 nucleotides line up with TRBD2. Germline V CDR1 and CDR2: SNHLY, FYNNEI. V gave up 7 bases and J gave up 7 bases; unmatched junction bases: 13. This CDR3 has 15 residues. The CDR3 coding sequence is TGTGCCAGCACTCGACTAGCCCTCATGGAAAATGAGCAGTTCTTC. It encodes CASTRLALMENEQFF.

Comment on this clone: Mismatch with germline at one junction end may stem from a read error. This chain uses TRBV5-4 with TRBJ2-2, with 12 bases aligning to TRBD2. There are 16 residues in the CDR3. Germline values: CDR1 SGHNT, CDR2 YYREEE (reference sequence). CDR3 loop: CASRLGLAGNTGELFF. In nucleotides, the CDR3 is TGTGCCAGCAGGTTGGGACTAGCGGGGAACACCGGGGAGCTGTTTTTT.

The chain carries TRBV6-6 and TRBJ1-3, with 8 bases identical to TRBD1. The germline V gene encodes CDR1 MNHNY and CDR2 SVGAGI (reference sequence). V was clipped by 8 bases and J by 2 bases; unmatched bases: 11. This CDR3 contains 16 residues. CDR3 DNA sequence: TGTGCCAGCGCCGGGTCCGTGGACAGGGCTGGAAACACCATATATTTT. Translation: CASAGSVDRAGNTIYF.

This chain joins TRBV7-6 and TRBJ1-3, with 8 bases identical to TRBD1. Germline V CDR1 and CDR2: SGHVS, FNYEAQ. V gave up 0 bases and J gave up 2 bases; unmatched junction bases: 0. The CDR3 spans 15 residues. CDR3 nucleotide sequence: TGTGCCAGCAGCTTAGCGACAGGGGCTGGAAACACCATATATTTT. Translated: CASSLATGAGNTIYF.

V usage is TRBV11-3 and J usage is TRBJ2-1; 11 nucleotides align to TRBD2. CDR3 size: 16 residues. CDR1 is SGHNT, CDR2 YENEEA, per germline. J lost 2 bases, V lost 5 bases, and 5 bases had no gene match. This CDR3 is CASSPKTSGTYNEQFF. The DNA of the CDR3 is TGTGCCAGCAGCCCCAAGACTAGCGGGACCTACAATGAGCAGTTCTTC. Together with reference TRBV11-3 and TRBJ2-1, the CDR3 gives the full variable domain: EAGVVQSPRYKIIEKKQPVAFWCNPISGHNTLYWYLQNLGQGPELLIRYENEEAVDDSQLPKDRFSAERLKGVDSTLKIQPAELGDSAVYLCASSPKTSGTYNEQFFGPGTRLTVL.

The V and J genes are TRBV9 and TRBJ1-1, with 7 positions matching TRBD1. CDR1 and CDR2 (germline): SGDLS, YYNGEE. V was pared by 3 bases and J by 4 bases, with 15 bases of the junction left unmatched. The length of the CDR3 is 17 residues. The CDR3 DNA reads TGTGCCAGCAGCGCTCAGACAGGGTCTCTTTGGGGCACTGAAGCTTTCTTT. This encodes CASSAQTGSLWGTEAFF.

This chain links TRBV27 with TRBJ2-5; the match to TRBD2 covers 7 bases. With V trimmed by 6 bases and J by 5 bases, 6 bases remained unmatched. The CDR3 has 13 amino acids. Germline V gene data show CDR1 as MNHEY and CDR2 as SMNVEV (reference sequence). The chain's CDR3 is CASRGREPETQYF. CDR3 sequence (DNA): TGTGCCAGCAGGGGGCGGGAGCCGGAGACCCAGTACTTC.